This TCR beta chain comes out of a study of graft-versus-host responses after intestinal transplantation. As for this clone: Its antigen is still unknown.

The CDR3 contains 16 residues. J was trimmed by 2 bases and V by 5 bases; bases with no gene match: 6. The V gene's germline CDR1 is SGHTA and CDR2 FQGNSA. Broader study findings: Ileal or blood samples showed some GvH clones first, and such clones were also found in recipient marrow.

Data came from immunoSEQ multiplex PCR; TCRdb stores just in-frame clones and leaves some out. This repertoire shows about 39,000 clones, more than 85% found once; its top ten account for 3.6%. The starting material was PBMCs, obtained around 720 days after intestinal transplantation. This receptor was obtained from a human patient who received an intestinal transplant, so some T cells may come from the graft donor. The V call is TRBV7-2, the J call TRBJ2-3; 11 bases are a match to TRBD1. CDR3: CASSRPGQGDTDTQYF. In DNA form, the CDR3 reads TGTGCCAGCAGCCGTCCGGGACAGGGGGACACAGATACGCAGTATTTT.